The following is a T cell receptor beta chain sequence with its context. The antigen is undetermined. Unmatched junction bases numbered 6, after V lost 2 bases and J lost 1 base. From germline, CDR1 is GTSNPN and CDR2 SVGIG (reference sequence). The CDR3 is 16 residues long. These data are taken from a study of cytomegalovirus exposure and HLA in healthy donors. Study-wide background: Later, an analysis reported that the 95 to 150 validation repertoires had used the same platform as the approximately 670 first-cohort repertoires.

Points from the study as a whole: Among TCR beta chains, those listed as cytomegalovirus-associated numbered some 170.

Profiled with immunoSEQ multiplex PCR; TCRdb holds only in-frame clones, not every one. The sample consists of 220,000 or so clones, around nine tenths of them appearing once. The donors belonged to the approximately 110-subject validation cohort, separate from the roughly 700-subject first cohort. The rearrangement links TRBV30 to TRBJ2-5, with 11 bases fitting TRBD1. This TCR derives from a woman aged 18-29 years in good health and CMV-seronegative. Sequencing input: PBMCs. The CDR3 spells CAWSLGTGGTQETQYF. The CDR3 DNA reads TGTGCCTGGAGTTTGGGGACAGGGGGGACCCAAGAGACCCAGTACTTC. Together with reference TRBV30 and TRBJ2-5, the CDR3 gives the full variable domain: SQTIHQWPATLVQPVGSPLSLECTVEGTSNPNLYWYRQAAGRGLQLLFYSVGIGQISSEVPQNLSASRPQDRQFILSSKKLLLSDSGFYLCAWSLGTGGTQETQYFGPGTRLLVL.